These 28 T cell receptor beta chains were sequenced from one sample in a study of blood T cells in healthy people across ages. Combining a sample-barcoded 5' primer with a J-beta primer mix, a second PCR ran for roughly 7 to 11 cycles. One entry per CDR3 protein results from TCRdb running MiXCR on the 5' RACE reads. The sample has roughly 900,000 distinct CDR3 sequences; roughly 52% are singletons. What was sequenced was blood. Receptor source: a man aged 25-40 years in good health.

The V call is TRBV12-3 or TRBV12-4, the J call TRBJ2-1, with D perhaps TRBD2 (6 bases). The length of the CDR3 is 15 residues. V was clipped by 7 bases and J by 0 bases, with 13 bases between them. The CDR3, as DNA: TGTGCCAGCAACCCGGGACTTTACTCCTACAATGAGCAGTTCTTC. It yields the protein CASNPGLYSYNEQFF.

This clonotype was detected a few times. The chain joins TRBV6-5 to TRBJ2-2; possible D gene TRBD1, 7 bases. The germline V and J ends were trimmed by 7 bases and 7 bases, with 16 bases remaining between them. Looked up from germline, CDR1 is MNHEY and CDR2 is SVGAGI. The CDR3 loop spans 14 amino acids. CDR3 DNA: TGTGCCAGCACAGGGGGGATCGGTAGCGGGGAGCTGTTTTTT. Protein sequence: CASTGGIGSGELFF.

This clonotype was seen a handful of times. The chain has TRBV5-1 and TRBJ2-1, with 8 bases matching TRBD1. With V trimmed by 4 bases and J by 7 bases, 7 bases remained unmatched. Germline CDR1 SGHRS, CDR2 YFSETQ. The CDR3 covers 14 residues. CDR3 bases: TGCGCCAGCAGCACCGGACAGGGATTTAATGAGCAGTTCTTC. This sequence encodes CASSTGQGFNEQFF.

The V gene is TRBV7-2, the J gene TRBJ2-3; perhaps TRBD1 as D (6 bases). CDR1 is SGHTA, CDR2 FQGNSA, per germline. The CDR3 has 12 residues. V was shortened by 5 bases and J by 11 bases, with 14 bases between the two germline ends. The CDR3 region is CASSHTGYLQYF. The CDR3 DNA reads TGTGCCAGCAGCCATACAGGGTATTTGCAGTATTTT.

The chain is built from TRBV7-2 and TRBJ2-3; D possibly corresponds to TRBD1 (6 bases). From germline, CDR1 is SGHTA and CDR2 FQGNSA. Trimming took off 7 bases at V and 0 bases at J, with 11 bases between the two ends. The CDR3 contains 14 residues. DNA for the CDR3: TGTGCCAGCATACCAGGGGCTAGCACAGATACGCAGTATTTT. Protein sequence: CASIPGASTDTQYF.

This clonotype came up once. The genes are TRBV7-3 and TRBJ2-7; TRBD1 is a possible D gene (5 bases). Looked up from germline, CDR1 is SGHTA and CDR2 is FQGTGA. The CDR3 loop spans 13 amino acids. Trimming removed 5 bases at V and 2 bases at J, with 10 bases between. The CDR3, as DNA: TGTGCCAGCAGCGCAGGGCCCGCCTACGAGCAGTACTTC. It codes for CASSAGPAYEQYF.

V and J are TRBV2 and TRBJ1-5; D gene ambiguous. Trimming pared 4 bases from V and 8 bases from J, leaving 15 bases between. The CDR3 consists of 14 residues. Germline V lookup: CDR1 SNHLY, CDR2 FYNNEI. The CDR3, as DNA: TGTGCCAGCAGTGGGGAGGTAGCTAAGGAGCCCCAGCATTTT. Residues: CASSGEVAKEPQHF.

This clonotype was observed a few times. The gene calls are TRBV29-1 and TRBJ2-1, with 13 nucleotides matching TRBD2. From germline, CDR1 is SQVTM and CDR2 ANQGSEA. This CDR3 is 16 amino acids long. J was trimmed by 2 bases and V by 6 bases; bases with no gene match: 7. Written as DNA, the CDR3 is TGCAGCGTACTAGCGGGGGGGCCTCCGACCTACAATGAGCAGTTCTTC. It is translated as CSVLAGGPPTYNEQFF.

The rearrangement uses TRBV6-1 and TRBJ1-4; TRBD1 is a possible D gene (5 bases). This CDR3 comprises 17 residues. V gave up 3 bases and J gave up 0 bases, with 14 bases separating them. Looked up from germline, CDR1 is MNHNS and CDR2 is SASEGT. Written as DNA, the CDR3 is TGTGCCAGCAGTGAGAGGGGACGTACTGCAACTAATGAAAAACTGTTTTTT. This gives the protein CASSERGRTATNEKLFF.

The J gene is TRBJ1-1, the V gene TRBV4-1; D ambiguous. The V gene lost 1 base and the J gene lost 6 bases, with 12 bases spanning the gap. The CDR3 length is 14 residues. Germline CDR1 reads MGHRA; CDR2 reads YSYEKL. The CDR3 bases are TGCGCCAGCAGCCAAGCCGACTCACCCGCTGAAGCTTTCTTT. It translates to CASSQADSPAEAFF.

This clonotype was seen just once. The genes are TRBV20-1 and TRBJ2-7, with TRBD2 matching 11 bases. The better agreement between TRBJ2-4 and the DNA end casts doubt on the J call. In germline, CDR1 is DFQATT, CDR2 SNEGSKA (reference sequence). The CDR3 is 18 residues long. The CDR3 loop reads CSARVPSLAGGSKNIQYF. In nucleotides, the CDR3 is TGCAGTGCTAGAGTCCCCTCCCTAGCGGGGGGCTCCAAAAACATTCAGTACTTC.

The rearrangement links TRBV7-9 to TRBJ2-5; D is perhaps TRBD2 (5 bases). Germline V gives CDR1 SEHNR, CDR2 FQNEAQ (reference sequence). With 5 bases removed from V and 2 bases from J, the gap between germline ends came to 18 bases. The CDR3 runs 16 residues. The CDR3 nucleotides are TGTGCCAGCAGCCCCCCTCGCGGGCGCATACAAGAGACCCAGTACTTC. Its protein product is CASSPPRGRIQETQYF.

This clonotype was seen a few times. This chain connects TRBV7-8 to TRBJ1-6; D not certain. CDR1 is SGHVS and CDR2 is FQNEAQ in the germline V gene. Deletions cut 5 bases from V and 0 bases from J, with 17 bases between. CDR3 length: 18 residues. In nucleotides, the CDR3 is TGTGCCAGCAGCCGGACTGAGTACTCCAGCTCCTATAATTCACCCCTCCACTTT. Encoded protein: CASSRTEYSSSYNSPLHF.

This clonotype has a handful of counts. The V and J genes are TRBV4-1 and TRBJ1-2; the D gene is possibly TRBD1 (6 bases). Between the trimmed V and J ends, which lost 1 base and 6 bases, there was a span of 12 bases. Germline V gene lookup returns CDR1 MGHRA and CDR2 YSYEKL. CDR3 length: 14 amino acids. The CDR3 loop reads CASSQVGTKNGYTF. Written as DNA, the CDR3 is TGCGCCAGCAGCCAAGTCGGGACAAAGAATGGCTACACCTTC.

This rearrangement joins TRBV5-1 to TRBJ2-7; perhaps TRBD1 as D (7 bases). CDR1 SGHRS and CDR2 YFSETQ come from the germline V gene. The ends were cut back, 0 bases at V and 4 bases at J, with 14 bases in the middle. The CDR3 runs to 15 residues. In nucleotides, the CDR3 is TGCGCCAGCAGCTTGGTCTCAGGGGGGAAATACGAGCAGTACTTC. The encoded protein is CASSLVSGGKYEQYF. The variable domain in full, with the rest retrieved from reference TRBV5-1 and TRBJ2-7, is KAGVTQTPRYLIKTRGQQVTLSCSPISGHRSVSWYQQTPGQGLQFLFEYFSETQRNKGNFPGRFSGRQFSNSRSEMNVSTLELGDSALYLCASSLVSGGKYEQYFGPGTRLTVT.

This clonotype was recorded once. The J gene is TRBJ2-7, the V gene TRBV7-2, with 9 bases identical to TRBD2. Germline V lookup: CDR1 SGHTA, CDR2 FQGNSA. The CDR3 extends over 16 amino acids. Trimming removed 1 base from V and 8 bases from J; junction bases left unmatched: 12. The CDR3 sequence: CASSLVRGLAASKQYF. The CDR3 DNA reads TGTGCCAGCAGCTTAGTGAGGGGACTAGCAGCCTCCAAGCAGTACTTC.

The chain has TRBV5-4 and TRBJ2-1; possibly TRBD1 or TRBD2 for D (6 bases each). The CDR3 is made up of 14 amino acids. Germline CDR1 is SGHNT and CDR2 is YYREEE (reference sequence). V gave up 5 bases and J gave up 3 bases, with 12 bases separating them. The CDR3 sequence: CASRVGGYYNEQFF. The CDR3 DNA follows: TGTGCCAGCAGGGTAGGGGGGTACTACAATGAGCAGTTCTTC. Using reference TRBV5-4 and TRBJ2-1 for the parts outside the CDR3, the full variable domain is ETGVTQSPTHLIKTRGQQVTLRCSSQSGHNTVSWYQQALGQGPQFIFQYYREEENGRGNFPPRFSGLQFPNYSSELNVNALELDDSALYLCASRVGGYYNEQFFGPGTRLTVL.

The table lists this clonotype with a few counts. The V and J genes are TRBV3-1 and TRBJ2-7; TRBD1 might be the D (5 bases). Trimming cost V 0 bases and J 2 bases, with 14 bases left between them. The length of the CDR3 is 16 residues. Germline CDR1 is LGHDT and CDR2 is YNNKEL (reference sequence). The CDR3 nucleotides read TGTGCCAGCAGCCAAGATACCCCAGCAGGGACCTACGAGCAGTACTTC. Translated, it gives CASSQDTPAGTYEQYF.

The chain combines TRBV5-1 with TRBJ2-7; 11 bases are a match to TRBD2. V gave up 4 bases and J gave up 7 bases; unmatched junction bases: 10. The CDR3 is made up of 15 amino acids. The germline CDR1 and CDR2 sequences are SGHRS and YFSETQ. The CDR3 loop is CASSKQPSGGNEQYF. Written as DNA, the CDR3 is TGCGCCAGCAGCAAGCAGCCTAGCGGGGGGAATGAGCAGTACTTC.

V usage is TRBV5-1 and J usage is TRBJ2-3; no definite D call. Trimming cost V 5 bases and J 6 bases, with 13 bases left between them. The CDR3 runs 13 residues. Germline CDR1 and CDR2: SGHRS and YFSETQ. The CDR3 reads CASSKGDGDTQYF. In DNA form, the CDR3 reads TGCGCCAGCAGTAAAGGCGACGGGGATACGCAGTATTTT.

V usage is TRBV13 and J usage is TRBJ1-1, with 7 bases aligning to TRBD1. Germline V gene data show CDR1 as PRHDT and CDR2 as FYEKMQ (reference sequence). V was pared by 2 bases and J by 1 base, with 4 bases of the junction left unmatched. The CDR3 extends over 15 amino acids. CDR3 DNA: TGTGCCAGCAGCTTAAGACGACAGGGGAACACTGAAGCTTTCTTT. This codes for CASSLRRQGNTEAFF.

This clonotype was detected only a few times. The chain links TRBV21-1 to TRBJ2-7; the table names TRBD2, a call not compared with the DNA. TRBV21-1 is a documented pseudogene. This CDR3 spans 16 amino acids. CDR3 sequence reads: CASSKKGDCHSYEQYF. CDR3 sequence (DNA): TGTGCCAGCAGCAAAAAAGGGGACTGCCACTCCTACGAGCAGTACTTC.

The chain carries TRBV7-2 and TRBJ2-3, with a possible D match to TRBD1 (6 bases). V was pared by 11 bases and J by 3 bases, with 15 bases between. Germline loops: CDR1 SGHTA, CDR2 FQGNSA. CDR3 length equals 13 residues. CDR3 sequence: CASRGRETDTQYF. DNA of the CDR3: TGTGCCTCCAGGGGAAGGGAGACAGATACGCAGTATTTT.

This clonotype occurred a few times. The chain links TRBV29-1 to TRBJ2-7; TRBD2 matches 7 bases. CDR1 and CDR2 (germline): SQVTM, ANQGSEA. The V and J ends lost 4 bases and 2 bases, in that order; junction bases with no gene match: 5. The CDR3 contains 13 residues. CDR3 loop: CSVGEGSAYEQYF. The DNA for the CDR3 is TGCAGCGTTGGGGAGGGGAGCGCCTACGAGCAGTACTTC.

This clonotype occurred a few times. The genes are TRBV7-2 and TRBJ2-1; TRBD2 might be the D (6 bases). The V end lost 5 bases, the J end lost 10 bases, and 12 bases lay between the germline ends. The CDR3 totals 12 residues. Germline V lookup: CDR1 SGHTA, CDR2 FQGNSA. Here the CDR3 DNA reads TGTGCCAGCAGCGAGACTAGTTACGAGCAGTTCTTC. It encodes CASSETSYEQFF.

This clonotype was seen a handful of times. This chain connects TRBV20-1 to TRBJ2-1, with 12 bases fitting TRBD2. Germline V CDR1 and CDR2: DFQATT, SNEGSKA (reference sequence). V lost 6 bases, J lost 3 bases, and 6 bases stayed unmatched. The CDR3 loop spans 15 amino acids. The CDR3 region has the DNA TGCAGTGCGCATACTAGCGGGGGGTTCTACAATGAGCAGTTCTTC. Protein: CSAHTSGGFYNEQFF.

V and J are TRBV6-5 and TRBJ1-1; no clear D. The V gene's germline CDR1 is MNHEY and CDR2 SVGAGI. V was trimmed by 2 bases and J by 4 bases, leaving 11 bases between them. This CDR3 is 14 amino acids long. The CDR3 here is CASSYRDLVTEAFF. CDR3 nucleotides: TGTGCCAGCAGTTACAGGGATCTCGTCACTGAAGCTTTCTTT.

V and J are TRBV20-1 and TRBJ2-3; 10 nucleotides match TRBD2. This CDR3 has 16 amino acids. Germline values: CDR1 DFQATT, CDR2 SNEGSKA (reference sequence). J lost 8 bases, V lost 6 bases, and 17 bases had no gene match. The CDR3, as DNA: TGCAGTGCCGCGCCTCGGACTAGCGGCGCTGGCGTTACGCAGTATTTT. Protein product: CSAAPRTSGAGVTQYF.